The 9 T cell receptor beta chains below all came from one sample that was sequenced in a study of blood T cell repertoires in COVID-19 (dated by TCRdb to 2018 to 2020). Library generation was performed with the immunoSEQ multiplex PCR assay. TCRdb re-hosts the immuneACCESS table, in-frame sequences only. Its copies lack some clones; in the studies checked, an unresolved V gene accounts for under half of them, and the cause for the rest is not known. The sample table records some 48,000 clones; approximately 80% of these occur just once. The top ten constitute around 5.4% of the sample. The sample was PBMCs or T cells enriched from blood (not recorded which). The source is a woman aged 50 to 60 with acute COVID-19.

Written as DNA, the CDR3 is TGTGCCAGCAGCTTGGACAGGGTTTGGGCTTTCTTT. Translating gives CASSLDRVWAFF. This sequence joins TRBV5-8 and TRBJ1-1, with a weak D call TRBD1 (6 bases). The CDR3 length is 12 residues. Trimming cost V 0 bases and J 11 bases, with 11 bases left between them. Germline CDR1 reads SGHTS; CDR2 reads YDEGEE.

The J gene is TRBJ2-1, the V gene TRBV5-4, with 9 bases identical to TRBD2. The length of the CDR3 is 16 residues. The V and J ends lost 0 bases and 10 bases, in that order; junction bases with no gene match: 11. CDR1 SGHNT and CDR2 YYREEE come from the germline V gene (reference sequence). CDR3 sequence: CASSLEMRGGPNEQFF. DNA of the CDR3: TGTGCCAGCAGCTTGGAAATGCGGGGGGGCCCAAACGAGCAGTTCTTC. Full variable domain (outside the CDR3, taken from reference TRBV5-4 and TRBJ2-1): ETGVTQSPTHLIKTRGQQVTLRCSSQSGHNTVSWYQQALGQGPQFIFQYYREEENGRGNFPPRFSGLQFPNYSSELNVNALELDDSALYLCASSLEMRGGPNEQFFGPGTRLTVL.

This clone showed up just a few times. The chain combines TRBV5-6 with TRBJ1-3; D may be TRBD1 (6 bases). The germline CDR1 and CDR2 sequences are SGHDT and YYEEEE. V lost 3 bases and J lost 0, with 10 bases in between. The length of the CDR3 is 15 residues. The CDR3 coding sequence is TGTGCCAGCAGCTGGGCCAGGGGCTCTGGAAACACCATATATTTT. Protein sequence: CASSWARGSGNTIYF.

This chain connects TRBV7-3 to TRBJ2-1; 8 nucleotides align to TRBD2. With 6 bases clipped from V and 4 bases from J, the junction kept 17 bases outside the gene matches. The CDR3 length is 18 residues. Germline CDR1 is SGHTA and CDR2 is FQGTGA. CDR3 residues: CASSLREALAGRYNEQFF. CDR3 bases: TGTGCCAGCAGTTTACGAGAGGCGTTAGCGGGGCGATACAATGAGCAGTTCTTC.

The chain joins TRBV9 to TRBJ1-2; 9 nucleotides agree with TRBD1. The V segment lost 3 bases and the J segment 1 base; nucleotides outside the gene matches: 13. In germline, CDR1 is SGDLS, CDR2 YYNGEE. The CDR3 sequence is 18 residues long. Here the CDR3 reads CASSAPRDRADVNYGYTF. As DNA, the CDR3 is TGTGCCAGCAGCGCTCCCCGGGACAGGGCTGATGTTAACTATGGCTACACCTTC.

The chain links TRBV6-5 to TRBJ1-5; D gene ambiguous. Germline values: CDR1 MNHEY, CDR2 SVGAGI. This CDR3 comprises 11 residues. Trimming removed 9 bases from V and 4 bases from J, with 7 bases in between. CDR3 sequence: CASGLNQPQHF. Written as DNA, the CDR3 is TGTGCCAGTGGCCTTAATCAGCCCCAGCATTTT.

The rearrangement uses TRBV19 and TRBJ2-7, with 7 bases that match TRBD1. The V segment lost 5 bases and the J segment 3 bases; nucleotides outside the gene matches: 7. Germline V gene lookup returns CDR1 LNHDA and CDR2 SQIVND (reference sequence). CDR3 length equals 14 residues. The CDR3 loop reads CASSRGTVNYEQYF. The CDR3 DNA reads as TGTGCCAGTAGTCGTGGGACAGTAAACTACGAGCAGTACTTC.

The rearrangement joins TRBV11-3 to TRBJ2-5, with TRBD2 matching over 11 bases. Looked up from germline, CDR1 is SGHNT and CDR2 is YENEEA. This CDR3 comprises 15 residues. With 3 bases clipped from V and 2 bases from J, the junction kept 2 bases outside the gene matches. The CDR3 sequence: CASSFPSGGQETQYF. The DNA of the CDR3 is TGTGCCAGCAGCTTCCCTAGCGGGGGGCAAGAGACCCAGTACTTC.

This chain uses TRBV30 with TRBJ2-3, with TRBD2 matching over 7 bases. The V segment lost 2 bases and the J segment 4 bases; nucleotides outside the gene matches: 6. The germline V gene has CDR1 GTSNPN and CDR2 SVGIG (reference sequence). There are 14 residues in the CDR3. The CDR3 bases are TGTGCCTGGAGTTTGGGTGGGGGGGCAGATACGCAGTATTTT. Translating it yields CAWSLGGGADTQYF. The full variable domain, with the rest looked up from reference TRBV30 and TRBJ2-3, is SQTIHQWPATLVQPVGSPLSLECTVEGTSNPNLYWYRQAAGRGLQLLFYSVGIGQISSEVPQNLSASRPQDRQFILSSKKLLLSDSGFYLCAWSLGGGADTQYFGPGTRLTVL.